Listed here are 10 T cell receptor beta chains from one sample, sequenced in a study of blood T cell repertoires in COVID-19. Libraries were prepared by immunoSEQ multiplex PCR; TCRdb keeps only in-frame clonotypes and omits some of them. Among about 200,000 clones, 82% were seen once, and the ten largest hold under 6.5%. Material: PBMCs or T cells enriched from blood (not recorded which). The receptors derive from a woman in her sixties with acute COVID-19.

The chain combines TRBV30 with TRBJ1-5, with D uncertain. This CDR3 spans 13 amino acids. Germline V CDR1 and CDR2: GTSNPN, SVGIG (reference sequence). V was clipped by 2 bases and J by 3 bases, with 8 bases between them. CDR3 nucleotide sequence: TGTGCCTGGAGTACTCGGGACAATCAGCCCCAGCATTTT. Residues: CAWSTRDNQPQHF.

This chain links TRBV4-3 with TRBJ1-4, with 9 positions matching TRBD1. CDR3 length: 16 amino acids. The J segment lost 8 bases and the V segment lost 0 bases, leaving 7 bases of the junction unmatched. The germline V gene has CDR1 LGHNA and CDR2 YSLEER. CDR3 DNA: TGCGCCAGCAGCCAAGATTTGACAGGGGGGGAAGAAAAACTGTTTTTT. It yields the protein CASSQDLTGGEEKLFF.

The chain joins TRBV4-3 to TRBJ1-6; TRBD1 might be the D (6 bases). Trimming cost V 4 bases and J 3 bases, with 10 bases left between them. CDR1 and CDR2 from the germline V gene are LGHNA and YSLEER. The CDR3 is 15 amino acids. The CDR3 reads CASSPEGHYNSPLHF. The CDR3 nucleotides read TGCGCCAGCAGCCCCGAGGGACACTATAATTCACCCCTCCACTTT.

The rearrangement uses TRBV7-9 and TRBJ2-5, with D perhaps matching TRBD1 (5 bases). V was clipped by 3 bases and J by 4 bases, with 9 bases between them. The CDR3 is 13 amino acids. Germline-derived CDR1 and CDR2 are SEHNR and FQNEAQ (reference sequence). CDR3 protein: CASSFQGTETQYF. DNA for the CDR3: TGTGCCAGCAGCTTTCAGGGTACAGAGACCCAGTACTTC.

The CDR3 here is CASSPRDRANNEQFF. CDR3 bases: TGTGCCAGCTCACCGAGGGACAGGGCTAACAATGAGCAGTTCTTC. V and J are TRBV18 and TRBJ2-1, with 9 nucleotides matching TRBD1. This CDR3 spans 15 amino acids. The V gene's germline CDR1 is KGHSH and CDR2 LQKENI. Trimming took 3 bases from V and 5 from J; bases not matched to a gene: 5.

This chain joins TRBV15 and TRBJ2-3, with 8 nucleotides matching TRBD2. The germline V gene encodes CDR1 LNHNV and CDR2 YYDKDF (reference sequence). V lost 7 bases, J lost 0 bases, and 9 bases stayed unmatched. The CDR3 loop spans 16 amino acids. CDR3 amino acids: CATNRGGIGSTDTQYF. DNA for the CDR3: TGTGCCACCAACCGCGGGGGGATCGGTAGCACAGATACGCAGTATTTT. Full variable domain (remainder filled in from reference TRBV15 and TRBJ2-3): DAMVIQNPRYQVTQFGKPVTLSCSQTLNHNVMYWYQQKSSQAPKLLFHYYDKDFNNEADTPDNFQSRRPNTSFCFLDIRSPGLGDTAMYLCATNRGGIGSTDTQYFGPGTRLTVL.

The rearrangement uses TRBV28 and TRBJ1-1, with D possibly matching TRBD1 (5 bases). V was cut by 10 bases and J by 11 bases, with 23 bases left in between. The germline V gene has CDR1 MDHEN and CDR2 SYDVKM. The CDR3 has 13 amino acids. CDR3 in amino acids: CATLSLGGVRAFF. The CDR3 nucleotides are TGTGCCACCCTATCGTTGGGGGGGGTGAGGGCTTTCTTT.

The chain joins TRBV30 to TRBJ2-1; 7 bases are shared with TRBD1. The CDR3 runs to 14 residues. Germline V CDR1 and CDR2: GTSNPN, SVGIG (reference sequence). With 3 bases clipped from V and 7 bases from J, the junction kept 9 bases outside the gene matches. The CDR3 loop reads CAWRKGDRANEQFF. The DNA for the CDR3 is TGTGCCTGGAGAAAAGGAGACAGGGCTAATGAGCAGTTCTTC.

This sequence joins TRBV27 and TRBJ2-1; TRBD1 might be the D (6 bases). The CDR3 is 14 residues long. The V and J ends lost 6 bases and 0 bases respectively, with 9 bases between them. Per germline, CDR1 MNHEY and CDR2 SMNVEV (reference sequence). CDR3 in DNA: TGTGCCAGCAGCAGGGGCCTCTCCTACAATGAGCAGTTCTTC. Its translation is CASSRGLSYNEQFF.

This clone is a singleton in its sample. The chain has TRBV7-2 and TRBJ1-1; 7 nucleotides agree with TRBD1. The V gene's germline CDR1 is SGHTA and CDR2 FQGNSA. This CDR3 is 15 amino acids long. The junction had 9 bases not matched to a gene; V was cut back by 4 bases and J by 4 bases. The CDR3 nucleotides are TGTGCCAGCAGCTCCAGGGGGGAGGTCGGCACTGAAGCTTTCTTT. As protein: CASSSRGEVGTEAFF. Complete variable domain (other parts from reference TRBV7-2 and TRBJ1-1): GAGVSQSPSNKVTEKGKDVELRCDPISGHTALYWYRQSLGQGLEFLIYFQGNSAPDKSGLPSDRFSAERTGGSVSTLTIQRTQQEDSAVYLCASSSRGEVGTEAFFGQGTRLTVV.